The 15 T cell receptor beta chains listed next were all sequenced from one sample in a study of CD4 T cells in relation to SARS-CoV-2 and coronaviruses. TCRdb keeps only in-frame clones here, not all; method: immunoSEQ multiplex PCR. The sample consists of some 23,000 clones, about four fifths of them appearing once. Before the COVID-19 pandemic, during about 2010-2018, CD4+ T cells were taken from unexposed donors. The cells were cultured for approximately ten days before CD4+ T cells were isolated. Which antigens these TCRs recognize remains unknown. Source material: CD4+ T cells from PBMCs, cultured in vitro. Receptors were obtained from a human donor in good health.

The chain carries TRBV19 and TRBJ2-3, with 10 bases aligning to TRBD2. Germline values: CDR1 LNHDA, CDR2 SQIVND (reference sequence). This CDR3 has 16 residues. V lost 7 bases to trimming and J lost 0 bases; unmatched junction nucleotides: 7. Here the CDR3 DNA reads TGTGCCAGTACACCCCTAGCGGGAGCGAGCACAGATACGCAGTATTTT. This codes for CASTPLAGASTDTQYF.

DNA for the CDR3: TGTGCCAGCAGCTTAACGAAAGAACAGCCCCAGCATTTT. Its translation: CASSLTKEQPQHF. The J gene is TRBJ1-5, the V gene TRBV11-2; no clear D gene. From germline, CDR1 is SGHAT and CDR2 FQNNGV. Between the trimmed V and J ends, which lost 2 bases and 7 bases, there was a span of 9 bases. The CDR3 consists of 13 residues.

The chain employs TRBV30 and TRBJ2-1; D is ambiguous. Per germline, CDR1 GTSNPN and CDR2 SVGIG (reference sequence). V gave up 0 bases and J gave up 0 bases, with 9 bases separating them. This CDR3 contains 15 residues. The CDR3 loop is CAWSVYSSSYNEQFF. CDR3 coding DNA: TGTGCCTGGAGTGTATACTCGAGCTCCTACAATGAGCAGTTCTTC.

This clone was recorded a few times. V is TRBV28 and J is TRBJ1-2; 8 nucleotides agree with TRBD1. V lost 8 bases to trimming and J lost 0 bases; unmatched junction nucleotides: 5. There are 14 residues in the CDR3. The V gene's germline CDR1 is MDHEN and CDR2 SYDVKM. The CDR3 protein is CASRKGQANYGYTF. The CDR3 DNA reads as TGTGCCAGCCGAAAGGGACAGGCTAACTATGGCTACACCTTC.

This sequence joins TRBV19 and TRBJ1-5, with D unresolved. The CDR3 runs 15 residues. CDR1 LNHDA and CDR2 SQIVND come from the germline V gene (reference sequence). V lost 6 bases, J lost 3 bases, and 15 bases lay in between. This CDR3 reads CASSFGHLLNQPQHF. The CDR3 nucleotides are TGTGCCAGTAGCTTCGGGCACCTTCTCAATCAGCCCCAGCATTTT.

The chain uses TRBV15 and TRBJ1-3, with 8 positions matching TRBD1. In germline, CDR1 is LNHNV, CDR2 YYDKDF (reference sequence). J lost 1 base, V lost 5 bases, and 7 bases had no gene match. The CDR3 contains 16 residues. CDR3 sequence (DNA): TGTGCCACCAGCCGACAGGGGACGGGGTCTGGAAACACCATATATTTT. This translates into CATSRQGTGSGNTIYF.

J is TRBJ2-7 and V is TRBV7-3; 7 bases match TRBD1. The germline V gene has CDR1 SGHTA and CDR2 FQGTGA. V shed 5 bases and J 2 bases; nucleotides not matched to a gene: 3. The CDR3 loop spans 13 amino acids. The DNA of the CDR3 is TGTGCCAGCAGCCGACAGGGAACCTACGAGCAGTACTTC. It is translated as CASSRQGTYEQYF.

The V gene is TRBV7-9, the J gene TRBJ2-7, with D perhaps TRBD1 (6 bases). Per the germline V gene, CDR1 is SEHNR and CDR2 is FQNEAQ (reference sequence). This CDR3 region has 13 residues. The ends were cut back, 5 bases at V and 3 bases at J, with 11 bases in the middle. CDR3 residues: CASSKGQFYEQYF. Written as DNA, the CDR3 is TGTGCCAGCAGCAAGGGACAATTCTACGAGCAGTACTTC. Full variable domain (missing parts from reference TRBV7-9 and TRBJ2-7): DTGVSQNPRHKITKRGQNVTFRCDPISEHNRLYWYRQTLGQGPEFLTYFQNEAQLEKSRLLSDRFSAERPKGSFSTLEIQRTEQGDSAMYLCASSKGQFYEQYFGPGTRLTVT.

The V gene is TRBV5-6, the J gene TRBJ1-2; D may be TRBD1 (5 bases). There are 14 residues in the CDR3. Trimming took 4 bases from V and 8 from J, leaving 18 bases between them. Germline-derived CDR1 and CDR2 are SGHDT and YYEEEE. The CDR3 nucleotides read TGTGCCAGCAGCCTGGAACCGCCCAAGGGGGGCTACACCTTC. Amino acids: CASSLEPPKGGYTF.

The chain joins TRBV28 to TRBJ2-4, with 8 bases lining up with TRBD1. Germline-derived CDR1 and CDR2 are MDHEN and SYDVKM. Trimming cost V 2 bases and J 7 bases; bases outside gene matches: 7. There are 15 residues in the CDR3. CDR3 protein: CASSLGNRQGNIQYF. CDR3 coding DNA: TGTGCCAGCAGTTTAGGGAACAGACAGGGGAACATTCAGTACTTC. Full variable domain (remainder filled in from reference TRBV28 and TRBJ2-4): DVKVTQSSRYLVKRTGEKVFLECVQDMDHENMFWYRQDPGLGLRLIYFSYDVKMKEKGDIPEGYSVSREKKERFSLILESASTNQTSMYLCASSLGNRQGNIQYFGAGTRLSVL.

The gene calls are TRBV11-3 and TRBJ2-2; 7 bases are a match to TRBD2. Unmatched junction bases numbered 16, after V lost 1 base and J lost 2 bases. Germline CDR1 and CDR2: SGHNT and YENEEA. The CDR3 has 20 residues. This CDR3 reads CASSLGIPSRTRPNTGELFF. CDR3 nucleotide sequence: TGTGCCAGCAGCTTAGGTATACCCTCCAGGACTAGACCCAACACCGGGGAGCTGTTTTTT.

There are a few counts of this clone. The rearrangement uses TRBV6-4 and TRBJ2-1, with 9 bases aligning to TRBD2. The CDR3 has 15 amino acids. Looked up from germline, CDR1 is MRHNA and CDR2 is SNTAGT. J gave up 4 bases and V 0 bases, and 1 base lay outside the gene matches. DNA for the CDR3: TGTGCCAGCAGTGACTCTAGCGGGAGTTACAATGAGCAGTTCTTC. Its protein is CASSDSSGSYNEQFF.

The V call is TRBV3-1 (or the pseudogene TRBV3-2), the J call TRBJ1-5, with D unclear. The CDR3 is 14 residues long. Germline V CDR1 and CDR2: LGHDT, YNNKEL (reference sequence). V dropped 4 bases and J dropped 4 bases, with 11 bases sitting between them. CDR3 loop: CASSPGSRNQPQHF. The CDR3 nucleotides read TGTGCCAGCAGCCCGGGGTCGAGGAATCAGCCCCAGCATTTT.

This clone has only a few counts. The chain joins TRBV29-1 to TRBJ1-1; unclear D gene. The length of the CDR3 is 14 residues. Trimming took 1 base from V and 6 from J, leaving 15 bases between them. Germline assignment: CDR1 SQVTM and CDR2 ANQGSEA. The CDR3: CSVEVAVGRAEAFF. The CDR3 DNA reads TGCAGCGTTGAAGTTGCAGTTGGGAGGGCTGAAGCTTTCTTT.

This clone came up a few times. The genes are TRBV5-6 and TRBJ2-6; D may be TRBD1 (5 bases). This CDR3 has 17 amino acids. V lost 0 bases to trimming and J lost 4 bases, with 14 bases between them. The V gene's germline CDR1 is SGHDT and CDR2 YYEEEE. Here the CDR3 DNA reads TGTGCCAGCAGCTTGGCCCGGACACTCCGCGGGGCCAACGTCCTGACTTTC. Translated, it gives CASSLARTLRGANVLTF.